The 12 T cell receptor beta chains in this list originate from one sample, sequenced in a study of T cell repertoires in cytomegalovirus infection. TCRdb re-analysed the reads in MiXCR, keeping a single row per CDR3 protein. Here the sample spans fewer than 200,000 distinct CDR3 sequences, about 21% being singletons. Sequencing was carried out using PBMCs. These receptors were obtained from a human donor in good health (CMV status not recorded). Some clones in this sample may be carry-over from other donors' samples.

This clonotype has just a few counts. The chain couples TRBV6-1 to TRBJ2-5; TRBD1 agrees at 11 bases. There are 15 residues in the CDR3. The germline V gene has CDR1 MNHNS and CDR2 SASEGT. Trimming took 4 bases from V and 3 from J; bases not matched to a gene: 4. The CDR3 coding sequence is TGTGCCAGCAGTGTCGGGGACAGGGGGAAAGAGACCCAGTACTTC. Residues: CASSVGDRGKETQYF.

This clonotype was detected only once. The gene calls are TRBV20-1 and TRBJ2-3, with 7 bases aligning to TRBD1. Trimming removed 3 bases from V and 4 bases from J; junction bases left unmatched: 7. Germline CDR1 DFQATT, CDR2 SNEGSKA (reference sequence). The CDR3 consists of 14 residues. DNA for the CDR3: TGCAGTGCTAGGAAGAGACAGGGAGCAGATACGCAGTATTTT. This codes for CSARKRQGADTQYF.

This clonotype was detected many times. The chain recombines TRBV7-3 with TRBJ2-6; 10 bases are a match to TRBD2. CDR1 and CDR2 (germline): SGHTA, FQGTGA. V gave up 5 bases and J gave up 4 bases; unmatched junction bases: 5. The length of the CDR3 is 16 residues. The chain's CDR3 is CASSQRGGTGANVLTF. CDR3 nucleotides: TGTGCCAGCAGCCAGCGGGGGGGAACCGGGGCCAACGTCCTGACTTTC. Variable domain in full (rest from reference TRBV7-3 and TRBJ2-6): GAGVSQTPSNKVTEKGKYVELRCDPISGHTALYWYRQSLGQGPEFLIYFQGTGAADDSGLPNDRFFAVRPEGSVSTLKIQRTERGDSAVYLCASSQRGGTGANVLTFGAGSRLTVL.

There are a few counts of this clonotype. The CDR3 region has the DNA TGTGCCAGCAGCAAGGGGGGTTCGAACACTGAAGCTTTCTTT. Residues: CASSKGGSNTEAFF. The genes are TRBV9 and TRBJ1-1; D possibly corresponds to TRBD1 (6 bases). The CDR3 is 14 amino acids. Trimming took 4 bases from V and 1 from J, leaving 11 bases between them. Germline-derived CDR1 and CDR2 are SGDLS and YYNGEE.

This clonotype was seen repeatedly, ten times or more. The chain combines TRBV7-9 with TRBJ2-1; 7 bases agree with TRBD1. Germline-derived CDR1 and CDR2 are SEHNR and FQNEAQ (reference sequence). The CDR3 has 15 residues. The V gene end was trimmed by 5 bases and the J gene end by 2 bases; junction bases not matched to a gene: 6. The CDR3 here is CASSARQGAYNEQFF. The CDR3 DNA sequence: TGTGCCAGCAGCGCCCGACAGGGAGCCTACAATGAGCAGTTCTTC.

This clonotype was found many times. The J gene is TRBJ1-2, the V gene TRBV11-2; a weak D match, TRBD1 (5 bases). CDR3 size: 13 residues. Trimming cost V 5 bases and J 8 bases, with 15 bases left between them. Germline lookup yields CDR1 SGHAT and CDR2 FQNNGV. CDR3 sequence (DNA): TGTGCCAGCAGCGAAACAGGTTACGGAGGCTACACCTTC. This translates into CASSETGYGGYTF.

The table lists this clonotype with a few counts. The CDR3 region has the DNA TGTGCCAGCAGCTTGCGGGATCCCTATGGCTACACCTTC. Protein product: CASSLRDPYGYTF. V usage is TRBV5-6 and J usage is TRBJ1-2; no clear D gene. V lost 1 base, J lost 4 bases, and 8 bases lay in between. CDR3 length equals 13 residues. Germline CDR1 and CDR2: SGHDT and YYEEEE.

V usage is TRBV7-6 and J usage is TRBJ1-2; D gene unclear. The length of the CDR3 is 15 residues. In germline, CDR1 is SGHVS, CDR2 FNYEAQ. The V end was cut by 0 bases, the J end by 3 bases, with 11 bases between. CDR3 DNA: TGTGCCAGCAGCTTAGCAAGTAGAGTATACTATGGCTACACCTTC. Its translation: CASSLASRVYYGYTF.

The rearrangement uses TRBV7-2 and TRBJ2-5; the match to TRBD1 covers 9 bases. CDR3 length: 14 amino acids. Germline trimming cut 5 bases from V and 5 bases from J; bases unmatched to any gene: 6. Germline lookup yields CDR1 SGHTA and CDR2 FQGNSA. CDR3 sequence (DNA): TGTGCCAGCAGCCGCGGACAGGGGCGGGAGACCCAGTACTTC. Translating it yields CASSRGQGRETQYF. Full variable domain (outside the CDR3, taken from reference TRBV7-2 and TRBJ2-5): GAGVSQSPSNKVTEKGKDVELRCDPISGHTALYWYRQSLGQGLEFLIYFQGNSAPDKSGLPSDRFSAERTGGSVSTLTIQRTQQEDSAVYLCASSRGQGRETQYFGPGTRLLVL.

Ten or more counts support this clonotype. The chain employs TRBV7-2 and TRBJ2-7; TRBD2 matches 8 bases. The CDR3 is 14 residues long. With 4 bases clipped from V and 3 bases from J, the junction kept 5 bases outside the gene matches. Germline V gene data show CDR1 as SGHTA and CDR2 as FQGNSA. This CDR3 reads CASSSRTSIYEQYF. CDR3 sequence (DNA): TGTGCCAGCAGCTCTCGGACTAGCATCTACGAGCAGTACTTC. Using reference TRBV7-2 and TRBJ2-7 for the parts outside the CDR3, the full variable domain is GAGVSQSPSNKVTEKGKDVELRCDPISGHTALYWYRQSLGQGLEFLIYFQGNSAPDKSGLPSDRFSAERTGGSVSTLTIQRTQQEDSAVYLCASSSRTSIYEQYFGPGTRLTVT.

This clonotype was seen only a few times. The rearrangement joins TRBV29-1 to TRBJ1-1; TRBD1 might be the D (6 bases). Germline CDR1 reads SQVTM; CDR2 reads ANQGSEA. The CDR3 extends over 12 amino acids. V was trimmed by 5 bases and J by 5 bases, leaving 12 bases between them. The DNA of the CDR3 is TGCAGCGTTTACACAGGGAGAACTGAAGCTTTCTTT. This encodes CSVYTGRTEAFF.

This chain uses TRBV19 with TRBJ1-1, with D hard to call. The ends were cut back, 3 bases at V and 1 base at J, with 6 bases in the middle. From germline, CDR1 is LNHDA and CDR2 SQIVND (reference sequence). The CDR3 length is 13 residues. This CDR3 reads CASSIARNTEAFF. Here the CDR3 DNA reads TGTGCCAGTAGTATCGCCAGGAACACTGAAGCTTTCTTT.